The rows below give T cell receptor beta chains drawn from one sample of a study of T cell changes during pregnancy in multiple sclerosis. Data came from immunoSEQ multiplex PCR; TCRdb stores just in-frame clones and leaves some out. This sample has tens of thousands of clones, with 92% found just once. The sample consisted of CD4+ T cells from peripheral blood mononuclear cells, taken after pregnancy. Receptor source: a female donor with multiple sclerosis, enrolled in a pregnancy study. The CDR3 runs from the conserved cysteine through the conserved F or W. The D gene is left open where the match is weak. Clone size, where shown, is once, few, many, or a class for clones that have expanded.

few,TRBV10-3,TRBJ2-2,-,TGTGCCATCAGTGACTTGGAGGACTTGGTTTTTACCGGGGAGCTGTTTTTT,CAISDLEDLVFTGELFF
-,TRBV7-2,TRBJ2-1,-,TGTGCCAGCAGCACGCGGACAGTCGATGAGCAGTTCTTC,CASSTRTVDEQFF
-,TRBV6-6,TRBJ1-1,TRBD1,TGTGCCAGCAGTTACCGGGGACAGTTAGTTCTCACTGAAGCTTTCTTT,CASSYRGQLVLTEAFF
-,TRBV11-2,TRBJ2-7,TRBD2,TGTGCCAGCAGCCTCTTAGCGGGTAGCTCCTACGAGCAGTACTTC,CASSLLAGSSYEQYF
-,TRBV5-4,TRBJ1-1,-,TGTGCCAGCAGCCTGATAGCGGGCCGATGGGACACTGAAGCTTTCTTT,CASSLIAGRWDTEAFF
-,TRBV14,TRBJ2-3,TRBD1,TGTGCCAGCAGCCGGGGGACAGTTAGCACAGATACGCAGTATTTT,CASSRGTVSTDTQYF
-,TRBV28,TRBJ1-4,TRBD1,TGTGCCAGCAGTCAAGGGGGCAGAACTAATGAAAAACTGTTTTTT,CASSQGGRTNEKLFF
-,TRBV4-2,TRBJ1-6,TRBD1,TGTGCCAGCAGCCAAGTGACAGGGGGTCGAAGAAGTTCACCCCTCCACTTT,CASSQVTGGRRSSPLHF
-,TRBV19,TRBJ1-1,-,TGTGCCAGTAGTACTTATTTGGGCAGAAGAGACACTGAAGCTTTCTTT,CASSTYLGRRDTEAFF
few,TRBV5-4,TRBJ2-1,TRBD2,TGTGCCAGCAGCTTGAATGCGGGAGGGGCGGGACGTGAGCAGTTCTTC,CASSLNAGGAGREQFF
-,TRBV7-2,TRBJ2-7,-,TGTGCCAGCAGCTTATTTCTTAGCTCCGAGCAGTACTTC,CASSLFLSSEQYF
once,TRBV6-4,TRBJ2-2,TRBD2,TGTGCCAGCAGTGGGATAGCGGGAGGGCCGGCCGGGGAGCTGTTTTTT,CASSGIAGGPAGELFF
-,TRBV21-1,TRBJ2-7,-,TGTGCCAGCAGCTCGTTTGGACAGAGGAACTACGAGCAGTACTTC,CASSSFGQRNYEQYF
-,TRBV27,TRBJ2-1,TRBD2,TGTGCCAGCAGTTTTAAAACTAGCGGGACGGTTGCCCATGGTGAGCAGTTCTTC,CASSFKTSGTVAHGEQFF
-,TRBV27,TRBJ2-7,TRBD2,TGTGCCAGCAGTCTATCTAGCGGGGCCTACGAGCAGTACTTC,CASSLSSGAYEQYF
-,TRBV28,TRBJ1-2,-,TGTGCCACAAAGACAGGAACCGTTTATGGCTACACCTTC,CATKTGTVYGYTF
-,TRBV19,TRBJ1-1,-,TGTGCCAGTAGTATCCCGGGGAGTAACACTGAAGCTTTCTTT,CASSIPGSNTEAFF
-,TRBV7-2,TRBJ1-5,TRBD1,TGTGCCAGCAGCTTGAGGACAGGGAAGCGAGGCAATCAGCCCCAGCATTTT,CASSLRTGKRGNQPQHF
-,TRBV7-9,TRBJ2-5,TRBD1,TGTGCCAGCAGCTCCGCAACAGGGGGCTCGGAGACCCAGTACTTC,CASSSATGGSETQYF
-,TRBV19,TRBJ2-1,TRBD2,TGTGCCAGTAGACTAGCGGGAGTGACGTACAATGAGCAGTTCTTC,CASRLAGVTYNEQFF
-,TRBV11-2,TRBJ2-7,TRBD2,TGTGCCAGCAGCCTGGGACTAGCGGGAGTTAACGAGCAGTACTTC,CASSLGLAGVNEQYF
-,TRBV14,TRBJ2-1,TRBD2,TGTGCCAGCAGCCAAGAGGATAGCGGGAGGGCCTTCAACTATGAGCAGTTCTTC,CASSQEDSGRAFNYEQFF
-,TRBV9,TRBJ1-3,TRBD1,TGTGCCAGCAGCAGAGGCCACAGGGGAACTGGAAACACCATATATTTT,CASSRGHRGTGNTIYF
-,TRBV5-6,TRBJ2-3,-,TGTGCCAGCAGCTTGTGGGGGCCAGGGTCTTGGACAGATACGCAGTATTTT,CASSLWGPGSWTDTQYF
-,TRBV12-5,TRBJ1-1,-,TGTGCTAGTGGCCTGGGCGCCCCCCTAAACACTGAAGCTTTCTTT,CASGLGAPLNTEAFF
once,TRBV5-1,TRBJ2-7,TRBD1,TGCGCCAGCAGCTTGGGGGCCTTAACAGGGGGACGCTACGAGCAGTACTTC,CASSLGALTGGRYEQYF
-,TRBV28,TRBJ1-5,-,TGTGCCAGCAGTCGACAGACCTATCAGCCCCAGCATTTT,CASSRQTYQPQHF
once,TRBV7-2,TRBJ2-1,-,TGTGCCAGCAGTACTGGGACTCCCAGGCAGTTCTTC,CASSTGTPRQFF